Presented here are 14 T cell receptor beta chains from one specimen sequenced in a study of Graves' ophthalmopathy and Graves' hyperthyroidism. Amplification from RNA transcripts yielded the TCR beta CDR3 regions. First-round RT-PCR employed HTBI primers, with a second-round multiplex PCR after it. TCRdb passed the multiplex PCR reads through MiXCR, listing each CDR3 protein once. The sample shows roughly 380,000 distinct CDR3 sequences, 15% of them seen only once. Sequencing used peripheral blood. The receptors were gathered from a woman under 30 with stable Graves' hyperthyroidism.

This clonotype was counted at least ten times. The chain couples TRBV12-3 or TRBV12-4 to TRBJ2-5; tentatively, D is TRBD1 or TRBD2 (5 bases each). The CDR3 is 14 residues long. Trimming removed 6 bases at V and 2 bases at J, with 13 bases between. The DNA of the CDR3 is TGTGCCAGCAGCCGCCGGGACCGTCAAGAGACCCAGTACTTC. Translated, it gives CASSRRDRQETQYF.

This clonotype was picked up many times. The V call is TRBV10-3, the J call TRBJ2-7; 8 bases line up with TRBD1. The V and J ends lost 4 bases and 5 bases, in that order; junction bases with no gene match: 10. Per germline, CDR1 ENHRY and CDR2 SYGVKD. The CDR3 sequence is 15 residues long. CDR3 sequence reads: CAISGTRGHEDEQYF. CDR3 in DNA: TGTGCCATCAGTGGCACCAGGGGGCACGAGGACGAGCAGTACTTC.

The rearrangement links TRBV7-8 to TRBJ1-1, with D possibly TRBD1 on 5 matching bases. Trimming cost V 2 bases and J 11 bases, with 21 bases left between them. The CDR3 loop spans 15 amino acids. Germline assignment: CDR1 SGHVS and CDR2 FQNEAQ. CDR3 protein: CASSLFRRGGGGAFF. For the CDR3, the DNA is TGTGCCAGCAGCTTATTCAGGCGGGGCGGTGGTGGTGCTTTCTTT. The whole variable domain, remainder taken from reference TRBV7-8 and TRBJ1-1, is GAGVSQSPRYKVAKRGQDVALRCDPISGHVSLFWYQQALGQGPEFLTYFQNEAQLDKSGLPSDRFFAERPEGSVSTLKIQRTQQEDSAVYLCASSLFRRGGGGAFFGQGTRLTVV.

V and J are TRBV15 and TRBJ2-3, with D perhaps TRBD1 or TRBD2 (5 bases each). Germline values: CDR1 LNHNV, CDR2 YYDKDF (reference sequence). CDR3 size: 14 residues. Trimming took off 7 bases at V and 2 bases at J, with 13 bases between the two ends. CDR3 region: CATTPGRITDTQYF. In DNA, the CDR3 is TGTGCCACCACCCCGGGACGCATCACAGATACGCAGTATTTT. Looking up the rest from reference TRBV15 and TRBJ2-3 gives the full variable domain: DAMVIQNPRYQVTQFGKPVTLSCSQTLNHNVMYWYQQKSSQAPKLLFHYYDKDFNNEADTPDNFQSRRPNTSFCFLDIRSPGLGDTAMYLCATTPGRITDTQYFGPGTRLTVL.

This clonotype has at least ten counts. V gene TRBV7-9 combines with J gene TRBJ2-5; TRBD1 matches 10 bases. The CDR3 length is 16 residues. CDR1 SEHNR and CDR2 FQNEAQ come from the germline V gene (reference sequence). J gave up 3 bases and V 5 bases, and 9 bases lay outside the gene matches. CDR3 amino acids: CASSPSRQGAKETQYF. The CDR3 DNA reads TGTGCCAGCAGCCCTAGCCGACAGGGGGCGAAAGAGACCCAGTACTTC.

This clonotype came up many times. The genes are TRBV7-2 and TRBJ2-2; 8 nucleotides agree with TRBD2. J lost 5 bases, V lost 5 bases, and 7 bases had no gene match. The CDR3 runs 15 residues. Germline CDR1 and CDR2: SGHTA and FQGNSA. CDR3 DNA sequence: TGTGCCAGCAGCCCCGGGGGGGGGGCGACCGGGGAGCTGTTTTTT. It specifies CASSPGGGATGELFF. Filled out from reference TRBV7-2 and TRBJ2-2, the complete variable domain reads GAGVSQSPSNKVTEKGKDVELRCDPISGHTALYWYRQSLGQGLEFLIYFQGNSAPDKSGLPSDRFSAERTGGSVSTLTIQRTQQEDSAVYLCASSPGGGATGELFFGEGSRLTVL.

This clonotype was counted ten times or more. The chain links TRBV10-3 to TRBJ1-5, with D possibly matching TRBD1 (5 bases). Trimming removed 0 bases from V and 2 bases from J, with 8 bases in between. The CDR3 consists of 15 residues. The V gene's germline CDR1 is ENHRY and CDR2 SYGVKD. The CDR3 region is CAISESGAGNQPQHF. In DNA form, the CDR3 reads TGTGCCATCAGTGAGTCCGGGGCGGGCAATCAGCCCCAGCATTTT.

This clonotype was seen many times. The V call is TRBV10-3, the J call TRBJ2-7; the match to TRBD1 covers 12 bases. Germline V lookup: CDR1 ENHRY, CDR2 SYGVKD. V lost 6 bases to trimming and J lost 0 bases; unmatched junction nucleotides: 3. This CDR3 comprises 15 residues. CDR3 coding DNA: TGTGCCATCAGATCGGGACAGGGGGCCTCCTACGAGCAGTACTTC. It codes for CAIRSGQGASYEQYF.

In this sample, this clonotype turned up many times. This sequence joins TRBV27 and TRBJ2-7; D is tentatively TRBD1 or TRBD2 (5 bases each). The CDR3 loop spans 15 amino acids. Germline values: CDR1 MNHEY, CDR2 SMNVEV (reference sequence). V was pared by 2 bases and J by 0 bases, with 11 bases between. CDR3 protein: CASSLREGPSYEQYF. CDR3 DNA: TGTGCCAGCAGTTTACGTGAGGGGCCCTCCTACGAGCAGTACTTC.

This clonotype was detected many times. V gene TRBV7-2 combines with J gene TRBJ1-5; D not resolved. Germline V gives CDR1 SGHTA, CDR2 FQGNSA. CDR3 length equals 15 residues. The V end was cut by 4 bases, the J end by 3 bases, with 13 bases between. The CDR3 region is CASSSEPGSNQPQHF. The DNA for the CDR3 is TGTGCCAGCAGCTCCGAGCCGGGTTCCAATCAGCCCCAGCATTTT. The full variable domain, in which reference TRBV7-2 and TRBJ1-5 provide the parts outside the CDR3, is GAGVSQSPSNKVTEKGKDVELRCDPISGHTALYWYRQSLGQGLEFLIYFQGNSAPDKSGLPSDRFSAERTGGSVSTLTIQRTQQEDSAVYLCASSSEPGSNQPQHFGDGTRLSIL.

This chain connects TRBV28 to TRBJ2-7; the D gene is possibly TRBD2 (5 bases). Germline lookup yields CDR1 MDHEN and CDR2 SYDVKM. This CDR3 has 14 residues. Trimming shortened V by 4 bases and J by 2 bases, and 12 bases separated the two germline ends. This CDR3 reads CASSSAGLTYEQYF. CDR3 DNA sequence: TGTGCCAGCAGTTCTGCAGGACTTACCTACGAGCAGTACTTC.

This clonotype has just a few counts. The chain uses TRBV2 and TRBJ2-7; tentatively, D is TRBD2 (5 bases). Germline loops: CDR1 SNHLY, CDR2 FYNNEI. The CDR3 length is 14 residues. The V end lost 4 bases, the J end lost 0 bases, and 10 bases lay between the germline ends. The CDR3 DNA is TGTGCCAGCAGTGCGGACTTAAGCTCCTACGAGCAGTACTTC. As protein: CASSADLSSYEQYF.

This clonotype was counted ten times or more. The CDR3 DNA is TGTGCCAGCAGTTTAGGGGTAGGGTGGCCCCAGCATTTT. Translating it yields CASSLGVGWPQHF. The chain is built from TRBV12-3 or TRBV12-4 and TRBJ1-5; D unresolved. V lost 1 base and J lost 9, with 10 bases in between. The CDR3 contains 13 residues.

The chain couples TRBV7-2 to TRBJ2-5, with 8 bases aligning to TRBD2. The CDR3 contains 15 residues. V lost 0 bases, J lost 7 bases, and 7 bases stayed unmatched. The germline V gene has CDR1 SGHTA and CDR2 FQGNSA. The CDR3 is CASSLAAAGEVTQYF. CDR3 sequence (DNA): TGTGCCAGCAGCTTAGCCGCAGCGGGAGAGGTGACCCAGTACTTC.